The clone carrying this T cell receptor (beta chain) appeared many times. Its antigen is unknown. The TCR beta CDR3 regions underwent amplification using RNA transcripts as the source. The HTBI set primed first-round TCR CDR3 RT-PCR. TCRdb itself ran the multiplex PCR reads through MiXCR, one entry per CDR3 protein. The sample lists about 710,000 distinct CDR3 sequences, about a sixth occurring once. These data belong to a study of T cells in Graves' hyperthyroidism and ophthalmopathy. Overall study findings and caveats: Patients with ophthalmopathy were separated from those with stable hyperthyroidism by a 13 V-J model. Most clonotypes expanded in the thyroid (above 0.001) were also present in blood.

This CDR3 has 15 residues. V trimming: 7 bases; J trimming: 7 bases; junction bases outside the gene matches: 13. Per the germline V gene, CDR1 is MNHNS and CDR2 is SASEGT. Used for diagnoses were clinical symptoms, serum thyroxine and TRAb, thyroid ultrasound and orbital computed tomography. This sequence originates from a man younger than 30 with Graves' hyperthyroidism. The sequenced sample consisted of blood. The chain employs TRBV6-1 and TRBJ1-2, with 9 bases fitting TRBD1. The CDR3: CASTIPGQGAGGYTF. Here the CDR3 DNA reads TGTGCCAGCACTATACCGGGACAGGGAGCTGGTGGCTACACCTTC.